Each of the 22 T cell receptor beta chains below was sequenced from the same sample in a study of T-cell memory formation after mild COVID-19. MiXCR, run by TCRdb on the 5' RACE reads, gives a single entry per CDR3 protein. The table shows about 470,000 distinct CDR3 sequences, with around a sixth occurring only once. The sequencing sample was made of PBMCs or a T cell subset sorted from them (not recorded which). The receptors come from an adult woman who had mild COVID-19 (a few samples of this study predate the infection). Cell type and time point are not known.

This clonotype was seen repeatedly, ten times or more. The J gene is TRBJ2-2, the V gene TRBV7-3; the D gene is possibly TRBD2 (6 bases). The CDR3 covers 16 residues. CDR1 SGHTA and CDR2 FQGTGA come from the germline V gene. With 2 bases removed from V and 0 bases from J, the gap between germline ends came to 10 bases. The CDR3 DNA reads TGTGCCAGCAGCTTAGGGGGACTGACGAACACCGGGGAGCTGTTTTTT. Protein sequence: CASSLGGLTNTGELFF.

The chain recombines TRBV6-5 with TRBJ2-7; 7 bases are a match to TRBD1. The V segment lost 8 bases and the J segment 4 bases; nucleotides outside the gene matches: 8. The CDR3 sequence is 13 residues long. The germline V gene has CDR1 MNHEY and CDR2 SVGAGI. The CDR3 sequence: CASAPGDSYEQYF. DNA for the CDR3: TGTGCCAGCGCCCCAGGGGACAGTTACGAGCAGTACTTC.

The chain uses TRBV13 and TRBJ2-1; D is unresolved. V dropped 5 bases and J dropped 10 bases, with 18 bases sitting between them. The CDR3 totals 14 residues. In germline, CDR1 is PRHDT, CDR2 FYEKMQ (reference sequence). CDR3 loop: CASSRWAATREQFF. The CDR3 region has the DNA TGTGCCAGCAGCCGGTGGGCAGCGACCAGAGAGCAGTTCTTC. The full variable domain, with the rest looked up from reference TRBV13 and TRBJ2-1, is AAGVIQSPRHLIKEKRETATLKCYPIPRHDTVYWYQQGPGQDPQFLISFYEKMQSDKGSIPDRFSAQQFSDYHSELNMSSLELGDSALYFCASSRWAATREQFFGPGTRLTVL.

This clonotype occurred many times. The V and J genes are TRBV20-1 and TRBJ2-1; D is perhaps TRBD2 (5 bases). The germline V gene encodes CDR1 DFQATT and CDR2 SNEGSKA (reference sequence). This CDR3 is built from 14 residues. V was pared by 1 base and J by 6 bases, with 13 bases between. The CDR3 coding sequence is TGCAGTGCTAGAGGAAGGCTAGCCGGCAATGAGCAGTTCTTC. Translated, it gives CSARGRLAGNEQFF.

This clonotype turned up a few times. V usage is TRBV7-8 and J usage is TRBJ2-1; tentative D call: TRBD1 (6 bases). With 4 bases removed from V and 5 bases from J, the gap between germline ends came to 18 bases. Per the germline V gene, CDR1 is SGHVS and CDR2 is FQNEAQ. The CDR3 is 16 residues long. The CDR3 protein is CASSSYPTDSNNEQFF. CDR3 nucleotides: TGTGCCAGCAGCTCCTACCCCACGGACAGCAACAATGAGCAGTTCTTC.

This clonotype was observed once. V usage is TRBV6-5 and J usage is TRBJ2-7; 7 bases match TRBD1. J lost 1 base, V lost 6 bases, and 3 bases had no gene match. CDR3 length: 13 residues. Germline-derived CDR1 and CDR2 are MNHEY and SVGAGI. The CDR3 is CASRRQGSYEQYF. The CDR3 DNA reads TGTGCCAGCAGACGACAGGGTTCCTACGAGCAGTACTTC.

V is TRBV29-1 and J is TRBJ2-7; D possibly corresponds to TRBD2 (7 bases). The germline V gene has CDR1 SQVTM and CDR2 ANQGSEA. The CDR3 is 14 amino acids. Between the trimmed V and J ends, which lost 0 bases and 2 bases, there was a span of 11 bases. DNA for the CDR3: TGCAGCGTTGAAGAGGGGGGGCCCCCCTACGAGCAGTACTTC. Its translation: CSVEEGGPPYEQYF.

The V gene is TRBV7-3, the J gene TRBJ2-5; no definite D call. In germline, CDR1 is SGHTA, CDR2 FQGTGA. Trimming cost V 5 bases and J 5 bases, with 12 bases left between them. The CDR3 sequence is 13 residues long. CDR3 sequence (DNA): TGTGCCAGCAGCCTCAGGATCACGGAGACCCAGTACTTC. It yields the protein CASSLRITETQYF.

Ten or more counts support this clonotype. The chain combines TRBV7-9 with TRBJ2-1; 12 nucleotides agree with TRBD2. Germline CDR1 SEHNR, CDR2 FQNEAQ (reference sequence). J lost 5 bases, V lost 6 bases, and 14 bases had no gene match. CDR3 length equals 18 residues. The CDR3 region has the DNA TGTGCCAGCAGAGCACAGACTAGCGGGGGCTCCGCTAACAATGAGCAGTTCTTC. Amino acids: CASRAQTSGGSANNEQFF.

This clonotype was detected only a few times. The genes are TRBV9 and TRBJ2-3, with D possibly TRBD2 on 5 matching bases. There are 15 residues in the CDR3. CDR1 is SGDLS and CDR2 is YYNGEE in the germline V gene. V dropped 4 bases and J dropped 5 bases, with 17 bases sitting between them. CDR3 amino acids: CASSLEPGMGDTQYF. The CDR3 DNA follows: TGTGCCAGCAGCCTCGAGCCGGGGATGGGAGATACGCAGTATTTT.

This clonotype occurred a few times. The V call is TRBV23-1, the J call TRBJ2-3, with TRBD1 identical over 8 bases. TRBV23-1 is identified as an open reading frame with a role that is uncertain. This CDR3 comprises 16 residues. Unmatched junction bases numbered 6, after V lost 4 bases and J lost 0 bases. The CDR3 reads CASSRPGGESTDTQYF. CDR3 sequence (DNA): TGCGCCAGCAGTCGCCCAGGGGGCGAAAGCACAGATACGCAGTATTTT.

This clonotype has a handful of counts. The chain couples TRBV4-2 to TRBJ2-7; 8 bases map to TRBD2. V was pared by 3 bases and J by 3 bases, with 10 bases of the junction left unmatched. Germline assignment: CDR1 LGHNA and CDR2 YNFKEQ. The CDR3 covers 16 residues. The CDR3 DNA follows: TGTGCCAGCAGCCACCCTCCCGCTAGCGGGTTCTACGAGCAGTACTTC. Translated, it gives CASSHPPASGFYEQYF.

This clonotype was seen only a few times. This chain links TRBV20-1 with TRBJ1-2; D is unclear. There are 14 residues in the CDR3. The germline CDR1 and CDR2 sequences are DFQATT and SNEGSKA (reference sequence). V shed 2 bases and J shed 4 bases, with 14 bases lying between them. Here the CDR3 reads CSARKDGKSYGYTF. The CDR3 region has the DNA TGCAGTGCTAGAAAGGACGGGAAAAGCTATGGCTACACCTTC.

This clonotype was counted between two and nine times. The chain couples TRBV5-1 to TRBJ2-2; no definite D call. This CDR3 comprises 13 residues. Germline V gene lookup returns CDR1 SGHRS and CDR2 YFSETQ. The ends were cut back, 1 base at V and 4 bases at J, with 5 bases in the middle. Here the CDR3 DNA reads TGCGCCAGCAGCTTGTGGGGCACCGGGGAGCTGTTTTTT. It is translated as CASSLWGTGELFF.

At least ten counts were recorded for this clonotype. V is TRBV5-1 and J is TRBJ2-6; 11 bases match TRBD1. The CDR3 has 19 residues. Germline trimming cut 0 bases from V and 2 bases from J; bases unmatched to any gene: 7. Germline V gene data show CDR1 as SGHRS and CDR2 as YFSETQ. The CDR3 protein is CASSLVTGTGGPGANVLTF. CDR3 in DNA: TGCGCCAGCAGCTTGGTCACCGGGACAGGGGGTCCTGGGGCCAACGTCCTGACTTTC.

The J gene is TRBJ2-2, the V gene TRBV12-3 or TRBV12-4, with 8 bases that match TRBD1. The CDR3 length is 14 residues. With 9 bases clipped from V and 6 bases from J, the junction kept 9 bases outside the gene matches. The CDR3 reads CASQGALISGELFF. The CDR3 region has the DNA TGTGCCAGTCAGGGGGCGCTGATCTCCGGGGAGCTGTTTTTT.

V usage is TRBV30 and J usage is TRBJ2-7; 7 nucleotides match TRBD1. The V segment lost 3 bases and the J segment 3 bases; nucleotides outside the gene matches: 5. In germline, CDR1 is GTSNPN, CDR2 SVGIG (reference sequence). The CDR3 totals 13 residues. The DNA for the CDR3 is TGTGCCTGGAGCCTCGGACAGGACTACGAGCAGTACTTC. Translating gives CAWSLGQDYEQYF.

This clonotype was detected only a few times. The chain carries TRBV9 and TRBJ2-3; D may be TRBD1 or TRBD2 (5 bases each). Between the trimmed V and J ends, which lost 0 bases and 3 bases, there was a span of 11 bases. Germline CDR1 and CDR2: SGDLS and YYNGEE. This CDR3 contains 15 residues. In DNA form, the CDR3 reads TGTGCCAGCAGCGTAGGCCCAGGGAGTACAGATACGCAGTATTTT. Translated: CASSVGPGSTDTQYF.

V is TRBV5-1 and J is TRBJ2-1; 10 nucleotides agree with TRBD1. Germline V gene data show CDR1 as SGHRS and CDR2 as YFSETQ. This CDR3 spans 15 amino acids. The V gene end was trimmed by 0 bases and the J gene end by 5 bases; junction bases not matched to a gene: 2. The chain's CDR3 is CASSLDGTGDNEQFF. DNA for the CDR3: TGCGCCAGCAGCTTGGATGGGACAGGGGACAATGAGCAGTTCTTC.

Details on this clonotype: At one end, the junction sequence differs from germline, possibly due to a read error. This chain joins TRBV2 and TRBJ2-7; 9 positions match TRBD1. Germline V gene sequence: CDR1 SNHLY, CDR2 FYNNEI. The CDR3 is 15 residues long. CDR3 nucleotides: TGTGCCAGCAGAGAAGGACAGGGGAGCTCCTACGAGCAGTACTTC. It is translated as CASREGQGSSYEQYF.

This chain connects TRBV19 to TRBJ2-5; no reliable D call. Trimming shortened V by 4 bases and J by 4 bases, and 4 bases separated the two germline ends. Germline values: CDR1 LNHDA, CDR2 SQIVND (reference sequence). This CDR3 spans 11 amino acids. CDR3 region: CASSKRETQYF. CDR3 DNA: TGTGCCAGTAGTAAAAGAGAGACCCAGTACTTC.

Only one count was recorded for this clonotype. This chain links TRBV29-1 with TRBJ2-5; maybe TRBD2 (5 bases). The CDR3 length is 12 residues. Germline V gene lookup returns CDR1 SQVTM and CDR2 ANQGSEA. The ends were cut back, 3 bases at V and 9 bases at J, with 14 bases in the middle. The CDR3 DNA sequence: TGCAGCGTTGATACGGGGAATGAGGCCCAGTACTTC. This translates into CSVDTGNEAQYF.